The 25 T cell receptor beta chains presented below share a single source sample, sequenced in a study of CD8 T cells in ankylosing spondylitis. TCRdb reanalysed the 5' RACE reads using MiXCR and keeps one entry per CDR3 protein. The data show about 240,000 distinct CDR3 sequences, over 8.5% seen once. Material: blood, either unsorted or a sorted T cell fraction (not recorded which). These receptors originate from a male donor with ankylosing spondylitis or in good health (not recorded which).

The chain has TRBV19 and TRBJ1-2; 12 bases agree with TRBD1. CDR3 length: 14 amino acids. The ends lost 8 bases at V and 3 bases at J; junction bases unmatched: 4. Germline CDR1 is LNHDA and CDR2 is SQIVND (reference sequence). For the CDR3, the DNA is TGTGCCAGTTACCGGGACAGGGGGCACTATGGCTACACCTTC. Its protein product is CASYRDRGHYGYTF.

This clonotype was recorded many times. The chain has TRBV18 and TRBJ2-5; 10 bases match TRBD1. The CDR3 runs to 16 residues. V lost 3 bases and J lost 5; bases outside the gene matches: 9. The germline V gene has CDR1 KGHSH and CDR2 LQKENI. CDR3 region: CASSPYSTGGGETQYF. In nucleotides, the CDR3 is TGTGCCAGCTCACCCTATTCGACAGGGGGCGGTGAGACCCAGTACTTC.

This clonotype has at least ten counts. The chain carries TRBV12-3 or TRBV12-4 and TRBJ2-3, with D perhaps matching TRBD1 (5 bases). The V end lost 4 bases, the J end lost 4 bases, and 12 bases lay between the germline ends. The CDR3 length is 14 residues. This CDR3 is CASSWTLAPDTQYF. The DNA for the CDR3 is TGTGCCAGCAGTTGGACATTGGCACCAGATACGCAGTATTTT.

There are many counts of this clonotype. Written as DNA, the CDR3 is TGTGCCAGCAGCCCACAGTACGAGCAGTACTTC. This gives the protein CASSPQYEQYF. V and J are TRBV7-2 and TRBJ2-7, with D uncertain. Germline loops: CDR1 SGHTA, CDR2 FQGNSA. The V end was cut by 5 bases, the J end by 4 bases, with 6 bases between. The CDR3 has 11 amino acids.

Many counts were recorded for this clonotype. The chain links TRBV6-2 or TRBV6-3 to TRBJ2-7; no definite D call. Trimming removed 2 bases from V and 2 bases from J, with 7 bases in between. The CDR3 has 13 residues. Germline V gene lookup returns CDR1 MNHEY and CDR2 SVGEGT. CDR3 sequence reads: CASSYAETYEQYF. DNA for the CDR3: TGTGCCAGCAGTTACGCGGAGACCTACGAGCAGTACTTC.

Ten or more counts support this clonotype. The chain uses TRBV7-2 and TRBJ2-1, with TRBD2 matching 10 bases. The germline V gene encodes CDR1 SGHTA and CDR2 FQGNSA. The junction had 18 bases not matched to a gene; V was cut back by 2 bases and J by 8 bases. The CDR3 covers 19 residues. In nucleotides, the CDR3 is TGTGCCAGCAGCTTAAGCGGTTGGATGAGCGGGAGGGTCGGCGATGAGCAGTTCTTC. As protein: CASSLSGWMSGRVGDEQFF.

Concerning this clonotype: One base away lies a much larger clone, so this may be a sequencing read error. The CDR3 end shows no conserved phenylalanine or tryptophan, and so a read error is likely. CDR3 residues: CSARDRTGTDTQYL. CDR3 DNA: TGCAGTGCTAGAGATCGGACAGGCACAGATACGCAGTATTTA. V gene TRBV20-1 combines with J gene TRBJ2-3; D possibly corresponds to TRBD1 (6 bases). CDR1 is DFQATT, CDR2 SNEGSKA, per germline (reference sequence). There are 14 residues in the CDR3. The ends were cut back, 0 bases at V and 1 base at J, with 8 bases in the middle.

On this clonotype itself: A much larger clone lies a single base off, so this may be a read error. This likely comes from a read error, as the CDR3 has no conserved phenylalanine or tryptophan at its end. The CDR3 nucleotides read TGCAGTGCTAGCCGGTCAGGGGCCCACAATGAGCAGTTCTTA. Translating gives CSASRSGAHNEQFL. The chain has TRBV20-1 and TRBJ2-1, with D possibly TRBD1 on 6 matching bases. Looked up from germline, CDR1 is DFQATT and CDR2 is SNEGSKA (reference sequence). Trimming stripped 3 bases from V and 5 bases from J, with 14 bases between. The CDR3 is made up of 14 amino acids.

This clonotype showed up many times. The chain uses TRBV20-1 and TRBJ2-7; 9 bases line up with TRBD1. CDR1 is DFQATT and CDR2 is SNEGSKA in the germline V gene (reference sequence). This CDR3 comprises 12 residues. The trim removed 3 bases at V and 7 bases at J, leaving 4 bases unmatched. CDR3 nucleotide sequence: TGCAGTGCTAGGGATGGACAGGGGGAGCAGTACTTC. It yields the protein CSARDGQGEQYF.

This clonotype was counted many times. The V and J genes are TRBV21-1 and TRBJ1-2. TRBV21-1 is an annotated pseudogene. The CDR3 totals 15 residues. CDR3 nucleotide sequence: TGTGCCCCCCACACTCGGCCTCCCTTTAACTATGGCTACACCTTC. This translates into CAPHTRPPFNYGYTF.

This clonotype was observed at least ten times. J is TRBJ1-5 and V is TRBV20-1; 8 bases line up with TRBD1. Per the germline V gene, CDR1 is DFQATT and CDR2 is SNEGSKA (reference sequence). After removal of 6 bases from V and 7 bases from J, the junction contained 11 bases not matched to a gene. The CDR3 is made up of 14 amino acids. The DNA for the CDR3 is TGCAGTGCAGTGGACCAGGGGGCACAACAGCCCCAGCATTTT. Encoded protein: CSAVDQGAQQPQHF.

This clonotype was seen at least ten times. The chain employs TRBV4-3 and TRBJ2-1; D is unresolved. Trimming took 1 base from V and 3 from J, leaving 4 bases between them. This CDR3 is 13 amino acids long. The germline V gene has CDR1 LGHNA and CDR2 YSLEER. The CDR3 DNA reads TGCGCCAGCAGCCAAGCGAACTACAATGAGCAGTTCTTC. Its protein is CASSQANYNEQFF.

The sample holds many counts of this clonotype. V gene TRBV3-1 combines with J gene TRBJ1-5; tentative D call: TRBD1 (5 bases). The CDR3 is 15 residues long. V lost 0 bases and J 7 bases, leaving 13 bases between the germline ends. From germline, CDR1 is LGHDT and CDR2 YNNKEL (reference sequence). The CDR3 sequence is CASSQDGLGEQPQHF. DNA for the CDR3: TGTGCCAGCAGCCAAGACGGTTTGGGGGAACAGCCCCAGCATTTT.

The chain carries TRBV24-1 and TRBJ2-5; D not resolved. The germline V gene has CDR1 KGHDR and CDR2 SFDVKD. The CDR3 runs 14 residues. Trimming took off 9 bases at V and 0 bases at J, with 13 bases between the two ends. The chain's CDR3 is CATAARTDQETQYF. CDR3 bases: TGTGCCACCGCAGCCCGGACGGACCAAGAGACCCAGTACTTC.

This clonotype was picked up many times. The chain recombines TRBV29-1 with TRBJ2-7; TRBD2 matches 10 bases. The ends lost 5 bases at V and 6 bases at J; junction bases unmatched: 10. Germline values: CDR1 SQVTM, CDR2 ANQGSEA. The CDR3 totals 14 residues. The CDR3 loop is CSVLMTSGLGEQYF. CDR3 DNA sequence: TGCAGCGTTCTTATGACTAGCGGGTTAGGCGAGCAGTACTTC.

Many counts were recorded for this clonotype. CDR3: CASSRPASSTDTQYF. In nucleotides, the CDR3 is TGTGCCAGCAGCCGGCCAGCTTCTAGCACAGATACGCAGTATTTT. The rearrangement joins TRBV7-9 to TRBJ2-3; D is unresolved. Germline lookup yields CDR1 SEHNR and CDR2 FQNEAQ (reference sequence). The V end lost 5 bases, the J end lost 0 bases, and 12 bases lay between the germline ends. The CDR3 has 15 residues.

The table lists this clonotype with many counts. The gene calls are TRBV20-1 and TRBJ2-1; 11 nucleotides align to TRBD2. CDR1 DFQATT and CDR2 SNEGSKA come from the germline V gene (reference sequence). The CDR3 contains 15 residues. V gave up 5 bases and J gave up 4 bases; unmatched junction bases: 7. The CDR3 here is CSAPRLAGQYNEQFF. As DNA, the CDR3 is TGCAGTGCTCCCAGACTAGCGGGACAGTACAATGAGCAGTTCTTC.

The V call is TRBV7-2, the J call TRBJ2-5, with D unclear. The CDR3 length is 14 residues. The germline CDR1 and CDR2 sequences are SGHTA and FQGNSA. Trimming removed 4 bases at V and 5 bases at J, with 14 bases between. CDR3 in DNA: TGTGCCAGCAGCTATCCGACGGAGTATGAGACCCAGTACTTC. Its protein product is CASSYPTEYETQYF. Complete variable domain (other parts from reference TRBV7-2 and TRBJ2-5): GAGVSQSPSNKVTEKGKDVELRCDPISGHTALYWYRQSLGQGLEFLIYFQGNSAPDKSGLPSDRFSAERTGGSVSTLTIQRTQQEDSAVYLCASSYPTEYETQYFGPGTRLLVL.

This clonotype was seen a few times. The chain combines TRBV4-1 with TRBJ2-3, with 8 bases matching TRBD2. V gave up 6 bases and J gave up 0 bases; unmatched junction bases: 14. CDR1 and CDR2 from the germline V gene are MGHRA and YSYEKL. There are 18 residues in the CDR3. Here the CDR3 DNA reads TGCGCCAGCAGAGTTGGGGGCGGGGGGCCTCGCAGCACAGATACGCAGTATTTT. Amino acid sequence: CASRVGGGGPRSTDTQYF.

This clonotype was detected only a few times. This chain links TRBV4-3 with TRBJ2-2; possible D gene TRBD1, 6 bases. CDR1 LGHNA and CDR2 YSLEER come from the germline V gene. There are 16 residues in the CDR3. Trimming left V 0 bases short and J 4 bases short, with 12 bases between. CDR3 sequence reads: CASSQDLGGRTGELFF. CDR3 in DNA: TGCGCCAGCAGCCAAGATTTAGGGGGACGCACCGGGGAGCTGTTTTTT.

This clonotype was counted many times. The rearrangement uses TRBV29-1 and TRBJ1-1; D gene ambiguous. CDR1 SQVTM and CDR2 ANQGSEA come from the germline V gene. This CDR3 is built from 13 residues. V was pared by 4 bases and J by 0 bases, with 9 bases between. CDR3 DNA sequence: TGCAGCGTTGCCTCAAGCCTGAACACTGAAGCTTTCTTT. As protein: CSVASSLNTEAFF.

This clonotype was recorded at least ten times. The chain joins TRBV5-4 to TRBJ2-7; D possibly corresponds to TRBD2 (5 bases). V was cut by 4 bases and J by 3 bases, with 11 bases left in between. CDR1 and CDR2 from the germline V gene are SGHNT and YYREEE (reference sequence). This CDR3 is 13 amino acids long. The CDR3 spells CASSTAAGYEQYF. CDR3 nucleotide sequence: TGTGCCAGCAGCACAGCCGCGGGCTACGAGCAGTACTTC.

The J gene is TRBJ1-6, the V gene TRBV7-9; D possibly corresponds to TRBD1 (6 bases). The V gene's germline CDR1 is SEHNR and CDR2 FQNEAQ (reference sequence). The CDR3 has 15 residues. V was pared by 1 base and J by 5 bases, with 9 bases between. Here the CDR3 DNA reads TGTGCCAGCAGCTTAGGGACAGACGATAATTCACCCCTCCACTTT. Translation gives CASSLGTDDNSPLHF.

Many counts were recorded for this clonotype. The gene calls are TRBV5-1 and TRBJ2-3; 12 nucleotides match TRBD2. The CDR3 has 17 residues. The germline gives CDR1 SGHRS, CDR2 YFSETQ. V shed 4 bases, J shed 1 base, and the junction held 7 bases outside the gene matches. CDR3 nucleotide sequence: TGCGCCAGCAGCGCGCGGACTAGCGGGGTGGGCACAGATACGCAGTATTTT. This translates into CASSARTSGVGTDTQYF. The full variable domain, completed using reference TRBV5-1 and TRBJ2-3, is KAGVTQTPRYLIKTRGQQVTLSCSPISGHRSVSWYQQTPGQGLQFLFEYFSETQRNKGNFPGRFSGRQFSNSRSEMNVSTLELGDSALYLCASSARTSGVGTDTQYFGPGTRLTVL.

This clonotype was found many times. V and J are TRBV5-1 and TRBJ2-7; 11 bases fit TRBD2. The CDR3 is 15 residues long. The trim removed 4 bases at V and 6 bases at J, leaving 9 bases unmatched. Germline values: CDR1 SGHRS, CDR2 YFSETQ. CDR3 in amino acids: CASSQLAGGTLEQYF. CDR3 DNA: TGCGCCAGCAGCCAATTAGCGGGGGGGACTCTCGAGCAGTACTTC.